A selection of T cell receptor beta chains follows, all from one sample in a study of shared clonotypes between healthy human individuals. Clones were read by immunoSEQ multiplex PCR, and TCRdb kept only the in-frame ones, dropping some. The sample lists about 1.5 million clones; around 97% were seen once. Sequencing used naive CD4+ T cells sorted from blood. The receptors were gathered from a man aged 25-45 years in good health. CDR3s include the opening cysteine and the closing phenylalanine or tryptophan. The order of the fields is CDR3 DNA, CDR3 protein, J gene, D gene, clone size, V gene. A D gene is named only where the DNA matches it firmly. Size values are once, few and many counts, or a class for expanded clones, and some rows have none.

cdr3_nt: TGTGCCAGCAGCAAAGCCCCGGATGCGCTAGCGGGAGTCTACGAGCAGTACTTC; cdr3_aa: CASSKAPDALAGVYEQYF; j_call: TRBJ2-7; d_call: NA; clone_size: NA; v_call: TRBV21-1
cdr3_nt: TGTGCCAGCAGTGAAAGGTCGGGGCAACCCATCAAGCAGTACTTC; cdr3_aa: CASSERSGQPIKQYF; j_call: TRBJ2-7; d_call: NA; clone_size: NA; v_call: TRBV2
cdr3_nt: TGTGCCAGCAGTTTATTAGAAGGACAGGGGTCCTACAATGAGCAGTTCTTC; cdr3_aa: CASSLLEGQGSYNEQFF; j_call: TRBJ2-1; d_call: TRBD1; clone_size: NA; v_call: TRBV28
cdr3_nt: TGTGCCAGCAGCCTGAGCTCCTACAATGAGCAGTTCTTC; cdr3_aa: CASSLSSYNEQFF; j_call: TRBJ2-1; d_call: NA; clone_size: NA; v_call: TRBV7-2
cdr3_nt: TGTGCCAGCACCCTAGATCTGAACACTGAAGCTTTCTTT; cdr3_aa: CASTLDLNTEAFF; j_call: TRBJ1-1; d_call: NA; clone_size: NA; v_call: TRBV2
cdr3_nt: TGTGCCACCAGCAGAGAGGGGACAGGCTACGAGCAGTACTTC; cdr3_aa: CATSREGTGYEQYF; j_call: TRBJ2-7; d_call: TRBD1; clone_size: NA; v_call: TRBV15
cdr3_nt: TGTGCCAGCAGCTCCGGACCGACTATCGAGCAGTACTTC; cdr3_aa: CASSSGPTIEQYF; j_call: TRBJ2-7; d_call: NA; clone_size: NA; v_call: TRBV7-9
cdr3_nt: TGTGCCAGCAGCTTACCTCCGACAGGGACCGCAACTAATGAAAAACTGTTTTTT; cdr3_aa: CASSLPPTGTATNEKLFF; j_call: TRBJ1-4; d_call: TRBD1; clone_size: NA; v_call: TRBV7-8
cdr3_nt: TGTGCCAGCAGTACCGGGACAGGGCAAGGCAATCAGCCCCAGCATTTT; cdr3_aa: CASSTGTGQGNQPQHF; j_call: TRBJ1-5; d_call: TRBD1; clone_size: NA; v_call: TRBV28
cdr3_nt: TGCGCCAGCAGCTTAGGCACACAGGGGAGGGTTGAAGCTTTCTTT; cdr3_aa: CASSLGTQGRVEAFF; j_call: TRBJ1-1; d_call: TRBD1; clone_size: NA; v_call: TRBV5-1
cdr3_nt: TGTGCCAGTAGTACAGGGAATTTCGCTTCGGGGGTGGGCTCTGGGGCCAACGTCCTGACTTTC; cdr3_aa: CASSTGNFASGVGSGANVLTF; j_call: TRBJ2-6; d_call: NA; clone_size: NA; v_call: TRBV19
cdr3_nt: TGTGCCAGCAGCTCTACAGATACGCATTATTTT; cdr3_aa: CASSSTDTHYF; j_call: TRBJ2-3; d_call: NA; clone_size: NA; v_call: TRBV11-1
cdr3_nt: TGCGCCAGCAGCTTAGGGGGGATGAACACTGAAGCTTTCTTT; cdr3_aa: CASSLGGMNTEAFF; j_call: TRBJ1-1; d_call: NA; clone_size: NA; v_call: TRBV5-1
cdr3_nt: TGCGCCAGCAGCTTGGCAGCTCAAGCCCTCATGAACACTGAAGCTTTCTTT; cdr3_aa: CASSLAAQALMNTEAFF; j_call: TRBJ1-1; d_call: NA; clone_size: NA; v_call: TRBV5-1
cdr3_nt: TGTGCCAGCAACCCACGACAGGGCCGCCAAGAGACCCAGTACTTC; cdr3_aa: CASNPRQGRQETQYF; j_call: TRBJ2-5; d_call: TRBD1; clone_size: once; v_call: TRBV28
cdr3_nt: TGCGCCAGCAGCCAAGAAGAGGGGGTGGCCTACGAGCAGTACTTC; cdr3_aa: CASSQEEGVAYEQYF; j_call: TRBJ2-7; d_call: NA; clone_size: NA; v_call: TRBV4-1
cdr3_nt: TGTGCCAGCAGTTCCCTCTCTGCGGGGGGGGAAAAACTGTTTTTT; cdr3_aa: CASSSLSAGGEKLFF; j_call: TRBJ1-4; d_call: NA; clone_size: NA; v_call: TRBV28
cdr3_nt: TGTGCCAGTATGGGTACAGGGGGAGGCAATCAGCCCCAGCATTTT; cdr3_aa: CASMGTGGGNQPQHF; j_call: TRBJ1-5; d_call: TRBD1; clone_size: NA; v_call: TRBV19
cdr3_nt: TGTGCCACCAGCAGACCTCCCGGGGACCCTTACAATGAGCAGTTCTTC; cdr3_aa: CATSRPPGDPYNEQFF; j_call: TRBJ2-1; d_call: NA; clone_size: NA; v_call: TRBV15
cdr3_nt: TGTGCCAGCTCACCACCCGGGACCGTGAACACCGGGGAGCTGTTTTTT; cdr3_aa: CASSPPGTVNTGELFF; j_call: TRBJ2-2; d_call: NA; clone_size: NA; v_call: TRBV18
cdr3_nt: TGTGCCAGCAGCCTGAACCAGGTTTTTGAAAAACTGTTTTTT; cdr3_aa: CASSLNQVFEKLFF; j_call: TRBJ1-4; d_call: NA; clone_size: NA; v_call: TRBV2
cdr3_nt: TGCGCCAGCAGTCTGTTGGGGGGTCAAGAGACCCAGTACTTC; cdr3_aa: CASSLLGGQETQYF; j_call: TRBJ2-5; d_call: NA; clone_size: NA; v_call: TRBV5-1
cdr3_nt: TGTGCCAGCTCCCGACTAGCGGGAACTCGGGGGACCTACGAGCAGTACTTC; cdr3_aa: CASSRLAGTRGTYEQYF; j_call: TRBJ2-7; d_call: TRBD2; clone_size: NA; v_call: TRBV2
cdr3_nt: TGTGCCTGTGGGATTAGGGATGGGGAAAAACTGTTTTTT; cdr3_aa: CACGIRDGEKLFF; j_call: TRBJ1-4; d_call: NA; clone_size: once; v_call: TRBV19
cdr3_nt: TGTGCCAGCAGTGAATTTCGGGAGGACTACAATGAGCAGTTCTTC; cdr3_aa: CASSEFREDYNEQFF; j_call: TRBJ2-1; d_call: TRBD2; clone_size: NA; v_call: TRBV25-1
cdr3_nt: TGTGCCATCAGTGAAAGGGTGTCCACAGACACTTACGAGCAGTACTTC; cdr3_aa: CAISERVSTDTYEQYF; j_call: TRBJ2-7; d_call: NA; clone_size: NA; v_call: TRBV10-3
cdr3_nt: TGTGCCAGCAGTTGGAGAGGGGGTTTCACCTACGAGCAGTACTTC; cdr3_aa: CASSWRGGFTYEQYF; j_call: TRBJ2-7; d_call: NA; clone_size: once; v_call: TRBV6-6
cdr3_nt: TGTGCCACCAGCTCCCAGATATCCGGGGATACGCAGTATTTT; cdr3_aa: CATSSQISGDTQYF; j_call: TRBJ2-3; d_call: NA; clone_size: NA; v_call: TRBV15
cdr3_nt: TGTGCCAGCAGTTTCTTCGGGCAGGTCAACGAGCAGTACTTC; cdr3_aa: CASSFFGQVNEQYF; j_call: TRBJ2-7; d_call: NA; clone_size: NA; v_call: TRBV28
cdr3_nt: TGTGCCAGCACGGCCGGGCGTTACACTGAAGCTTTCTTT; cdr3_aa: CASTAGRYTEAFF; j_call: TRBJ1-1; d_call: NA; clone_size: NA; v_call: TRBV28
cdr3_nt: TGTGCCAGCTCCCCCGGGCAGGCCTCTGGGGCCAACGTCCTGACTTTC; cdr3_aa: CASSPGQASGANVLTF; j_call: TRBJ2-6; d_call: NA; clone_size: NA; v_call: TRBV18